The rows below give T cell receptor beta chains drawn from one sample of a study of cytomegalovirus exposure and HLA in healthy donors. Measured with immunoSEQ multiplex PCR; TCRdb has only the in-frame clones, and not every one. The sample has around 180,000 clones, roughly 88% seen once. Sequencing used PBMCs. These receptors were taken from a woman between 18 and 29 years old in good health and CMV-seronegative. Each CDR3 is given with its conserved first and last residue. D genes are given only for firm matches. Rows give clone size only sometimes, using once, few, many, or a class for an expanded clone.

abundance	v_gene	j_gene	d_gene	CDR3nt	CDR3aa
NA	TRBV5-1	TRBJ2-1	TRBD2	TGCGCCAGCAGAAAGCGGGAGGGCATATACAATGAGCAGTTCTTC	CASRKREGIYNEQFF
NA	TRBV7-9	TRBJ1-4	TRBD1	TGTGCCAGCAGCTTATCAAGTGGGACGGGGACAGGCAATGAAAAACTGTTTTTT	CASSLSSGTGTGNEKLFF
NA	TRBV7-2	TRBJ2-5	NA	TGTGCCAGCAGCTTAGGGGCCGGAGAGACCCAGTACTTC	CASSLGAGETQYF
NA	TRBV18	TRBJ1-1	NA	TGTGCCAGCTCACCACCGGGTTCAGGGAATGAAGCTTTCTTT	CASSPPGSGNEAFF
NA	TRBV5-4	TRBJ2-1	TRBD1	TGTGCCAGCAGCTCGCAGACCGCCGGGACAGCCTACAATGAGCAGTTCTTC	CASSSQTAGTAYNEQFF
NA	TRBV14	TRBJ1-1	NA	TGTGCCAGCAGCACGGACAGGAACACTGAAGCTTTCTTT	CASSTDRNTEAFF
NA	TRBV4-1	TRBJ2-7	NA	TGCGCCAGCAGCCAAGAGTCGTTAACCAGCTCCTACGAGCAGTACTTC	CASSQESLTSSYEQYF
NA	TRBV5-1	TRBJ1-5	NA	TGCGCCAGCAGCTTGGCCCCTCTGACAGGAGGAGGTCAGCCCCAGCATTTT	CASSLAPLTGGGQPQHF
NA	TRBV29-1	TRBJ1-3	NA	TGCAGCGTTGACAGGTACTCTGGAAACACCATATATTTT	CSVDRYSGNTIYF
NA	TRBV5-4	TRBJ2-3	TRBD2	TGTGCCAGCAGCTTGGTTGGGCGGGAGGGGCAAGATACGCAGTATTTT	CASSLVGREGQDTQYF
NA	TRBV4-1	TRBJ1-1	NA	TGCGCCAGCAGCCAAACCATGGGGGGAGGTCTGACTGAAGCTTTCTTT	CASSQTMGGGLTEAFF
NA	TRBV7-8	TRBJ1-2	TRBD1	TGTGCCAGCAGCTTGGACAGGGAGTATGGCTACACCTTC	CASSLDREYGYTF
NA	TRBV6-1	TRBJ2-7	TRBD1	TGTGCCAGCAGTGAAGCCGGGACAGGGTCCTACGAGCAGTACTTC	CASSEAGTGSYEQYF
NA	TRBV23-1	TRBJ2-7	NA	TGCGCCAGCAGTCAATATCGAGCACGTCCCTACGAGCAGTACTTC	CASSQYRARPYEQYF
NA	TRBV5-1	TRBJ1-2	TRBD1	TGCGCCAGCAGCTTGGGACAGGGACTCCATGGCTACACCTTC	CASSLGQGLHGYTF
NA	TRBV5-4	TRBJ2-1	NA	TGTGCCAGCAGCTTGGTTGCAGGGAATGAGCAGTTCTTC	CASSLVAGNEQFF
NA	TRBV7-8	TRBJ2-1	TRBD2	TGTGCCAGCAGCTTAGTGGGACTATCGGGAGTCAATGAGCAGTTCTTC	CASSLVGLSGVNEQFF
few	TRBV9	TRBJ1-3	NA	TGTGCCAGCAGCGTAGGGCAGGGTCGGGACACCATATATTTT	CASSVGQGRDTIYF
NA	TRBV6-4	TRBJ2-1	TRBD1	TGTGCCAGTCGCGGGACAGGGCCCTACAATGAGCAGTTCTTC	CASRGTGPYNEQFF
NA	TRBV7-3	TRBJ2-1	TRBD1	TGTGCCAGCAGCTCGCAGGGGGATTTCTACAATGAGCAGTTCTTC	CASSSQGDFYNEQFF
NA	TRBV2	TRBJ1-3	NA	TGTGCCAGCAGAGACAGAAACTCTGGAAACACCATATATTTT	CASRDRNSGNTIYF
NA	TRBV7-2	TRBJ2-1	NA	TGTGCCAGCAGCATTAAAACTCTCCGCGGGGGCGATAACAATGAGCAGTTCTTC	CASSIKTLRGGDNNEQFF
NA	TRBV25-1	TRBJ2-1	TRBD2	TGTGCCAGCAGTGAATATCGCGGGGGGGACTACAATGAGCAGTTCTTC	CASSEYRGGDYNEQFF
few	TRBV4-2	TRBJ1-2	NA	TGTGCCAGCAGCCAAGATCAGGGCATCGATGGCTACACCTTC	CASSQDQGIDGYTF
NA	TRBV5-1	TRBJ1-2	NA	TGCGCCAGCAGCCCGACAGCAGCTAACTATGGCTACACCTTC	CASSPTAANYGYTF
once	TRBV12-5	TRBJ1-6	NA	TGTGCTAGTGGTTTGAGGGGAGGTAATTCACCCCTCCACTTT	CASGLRGGNSPLHF
NA	TRBV4-2	TRBJ2-6	TRBD1	TGTGCCAGCAGCCAAGATAACAGGGGGTTTCCTGGGGCCAACGTCCTGACTTTC	CASSQDNRGFPGANVLTF